The entry below describes one TCR beta chain. This sample is drawn from a study of blood T cell repertoires in COVID-19. Profiling relied on immunoSEQ multiplex PCR, and the TCRdb table lists in-frame clones only, not all of them. The table shows around 130,000 clones, with approximately 84% occurring only once. Sequenced sample: peripheral blood. The receptor's source is a woman over 75 with acute or convalescent COVID-19.

CDR3 sequence reads: CASSNRDIAYEQYF. The CDR3, as DNA: TGTGCCAGCAGCAACCGGGACATAGCTTACGAGCAGTACTTC. The V and J genes are TRBV5-4 and TRBJ2-7; possibly TRBD1 for D (6 bases). V dropped 4 bases and J dropped 4 bases, with 15 bases sitting between them. The CDR3 is made up of 14 amino acids. The V gene's germline CDR1 is SGHNT and CDR2 YYREEE (reference sequence).